Following are 4 T cell receptor beta chains from one sample sequenced in a study of T cells in Graves' hyperthyroidism and ophthalmopathy. Authors of the study amplified TCR beta CDR3 regions from RNA transcripts. During a first-round RT-PCR of the TCR CDR3, the HTBI primer set was used. One entry per CDR3 protein results from TCRdb running MiXCR on the multiplex PCR reads. The table includes hundreds of thousands of distinct CDR3 sequences, more than 20% detected once. The sample taken for sequencing was blood. Receptors were obtained from a man aged 30 to 45 with Graves' ophthalmopathy.

This clonotype was detected a few times. The gene calls are TRBV7-9 and TRBJ2-1; a weak D match, TRBD2 (6 bases). V shed 4 bases and J shed 0 bases, with 13 bases lying between them. Germline loops: CDR1 SEHNR, CDR2 FQNEAQ (reference sequence). The CDR3 runs to 16 residues. CDR3 coding DNA: TGTGCCAGCAGCTCCCCGACCGGGAGCTCCTACAATGAGCAGTTCTTC. It encodes CASSSPTGSSYNEQFF.

This clonotype was detected ten times or more. In DNA form, the CDR3 reads TGTGCCAGCAGTCCCCCCCAGCGGGGAGGTAGTGAGCAGTTCTTC. Translated: CASSPPQRGGSEQFF. The J gene is TRBJ2-1, the V gene TRBV28, with 7 bases that match TRBD2. Germline assignment: CDR1 MDHEN and CDR2 SYDVKM. The CDR3 runs to 15 residues. J gave up 9 bases and V 5 bases, and 13 bases lay outside the gene matches.

The genes are TRBV5-5 and TRBJ2-3; 7 bases are a match to TRBD2. CDR1 and CDR2 (germline): SGHKS, YYEKEE (reference sequence). The CDR3 contains 15 residues. The J segment lost 5 bases and the V segment lost 1 base, leaving 7 bases of the junction unmatched. The CDR3 bases are TGTGCCAGCAGCTTGAAGGCGGGAGAGGTAGATACGCAGTATTTT. Its protein is CASSLKAGEVDTQYF.

This clonotype was seen a few times. The CDR3 DNA follows: TGCAGTGCTAGATCTCATCGGGCCTCCTCCTACGAGCAGTACTTC. It translates to CSARSHRASSYEQYF. This chain connects TRBV20-1 to TRBJ2-7, with D hard to call. Trimming stripped 2 bases from V and 0 bases from J, with 14 bases between. Germline V gene sequence: CDR1 DFQATT, CDR2 SNEGSKA (reference sequence). The CDR3 length is 15 residues.